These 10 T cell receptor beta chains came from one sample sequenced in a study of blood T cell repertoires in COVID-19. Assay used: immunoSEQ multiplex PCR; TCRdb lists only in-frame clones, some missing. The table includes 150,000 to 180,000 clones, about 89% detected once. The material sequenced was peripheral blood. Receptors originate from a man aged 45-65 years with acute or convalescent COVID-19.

The DNA of the CDR3 is TGTGCCAGCAGCTCCGGATCCCTACAGGGTGCTCAGCCCCAGCATTTT. Its translation is CASSSGSLQGAQPQHF. The chain recombines TRBV7-3 with TRBJ1-5, with D possibly being TRBD1 (6 bases). Looked up from germline, CDR1 is SGHTA and CDR2 is FQGTGA. Trimming cost V 4 bases and J 6 bases, with 19 bases left between them. The CDR3 has 16 residues.

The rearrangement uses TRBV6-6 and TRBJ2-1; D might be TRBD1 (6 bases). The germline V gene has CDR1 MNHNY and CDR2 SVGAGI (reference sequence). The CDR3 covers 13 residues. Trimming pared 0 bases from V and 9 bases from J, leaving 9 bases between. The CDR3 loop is CASSYSSTGEQFF. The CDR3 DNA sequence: TGTGCCAGCAGTTACTCGTCGACAGGTGAGCAGTTCTTC.

The CDR3: CASNMQSNQPQHF. CDR3 sequence (DNA): TGTGCCAGCAACATGCAAAGCAATCAGCCCCAGCATTTT. The genes are TRBV2 and TRBJ1-5, with D hard to call. V gave up 7 bases and J gave up 1 base, with 8 bases separating them. The germline CDR1 and CDR2 sequences are SNHLY and FYNNEI. The CDR3 contains 13 residues.

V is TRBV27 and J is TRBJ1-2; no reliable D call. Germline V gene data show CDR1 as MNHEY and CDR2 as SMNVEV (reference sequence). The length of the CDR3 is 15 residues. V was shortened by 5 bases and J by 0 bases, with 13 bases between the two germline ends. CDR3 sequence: CASSATREANYGYTF. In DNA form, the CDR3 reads TGTGCCAGCAGTGCCACCCGGGAAGCTAACTATGGCTACACCTTC.

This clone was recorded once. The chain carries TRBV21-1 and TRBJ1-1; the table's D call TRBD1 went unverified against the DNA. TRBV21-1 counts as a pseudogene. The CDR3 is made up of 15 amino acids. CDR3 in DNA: TGTGCCAGCAGCAAACCGGACAGGTTCGCGACTGAAGCTTTCTTT. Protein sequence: CASSKPDRFATEAFF.

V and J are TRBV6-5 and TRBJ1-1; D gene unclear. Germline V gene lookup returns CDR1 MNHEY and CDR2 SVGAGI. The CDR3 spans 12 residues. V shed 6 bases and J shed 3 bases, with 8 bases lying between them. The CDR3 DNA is TGTGCCAGCAGCACGAGGGACACTGAAGCTTTCTTT. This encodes CASSTRDTEAFF.

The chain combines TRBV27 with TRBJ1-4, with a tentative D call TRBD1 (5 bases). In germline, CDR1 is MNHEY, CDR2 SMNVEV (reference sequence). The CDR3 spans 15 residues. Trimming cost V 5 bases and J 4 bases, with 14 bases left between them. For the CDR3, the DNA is TGTGCCAGCAGTCCTACAGGATTCCATAATGAAAAACTGTTTTTT. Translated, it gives CASSPTGFHNEKLFF.

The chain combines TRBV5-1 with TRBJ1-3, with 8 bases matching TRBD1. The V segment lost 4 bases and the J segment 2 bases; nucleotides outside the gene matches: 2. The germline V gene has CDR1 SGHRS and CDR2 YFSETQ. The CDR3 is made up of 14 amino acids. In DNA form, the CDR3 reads TGCGCCAGCAGCACGGACAGGGCTGGAAACACCATATATTTT. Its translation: CASSTDRAGNTIYF.

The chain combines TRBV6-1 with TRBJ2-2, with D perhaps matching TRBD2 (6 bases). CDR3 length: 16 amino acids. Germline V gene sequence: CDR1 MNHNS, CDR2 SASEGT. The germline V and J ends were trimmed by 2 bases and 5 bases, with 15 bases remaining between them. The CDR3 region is CASSEQSGAQTGELFF. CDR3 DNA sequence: TGTGCCAGCAGTGAACAGTCGGGAGCCCAAACCGGGGAGCTGTTTTTT.

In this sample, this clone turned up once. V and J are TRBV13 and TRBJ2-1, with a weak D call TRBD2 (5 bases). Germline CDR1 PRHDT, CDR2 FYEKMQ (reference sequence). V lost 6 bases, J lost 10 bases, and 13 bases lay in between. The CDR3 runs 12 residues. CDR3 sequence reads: CASRRPGGEQFF. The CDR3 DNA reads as TGTGCCAGCAGACGGCCAGGCGGGGAGCAGTTCTTC.